Below are 30 T cell receptor beta chains sequenced from a single sample in a study of blood T cells in healthy people across ages. A sample-barcoded 5' primer and a J-beta primer mix were used in a second PCR of roughly 6 to 11 cycles. TCRdb recomputed calls from the 5' RACE reads with MiXCR, one row per CDR3 protein. The sample lists roughly 700,000 distinct CDR3 sequences, 32% occurring once. The sequencing sample was made of blood. The receptors here all came from a woman aged 80 or over in good health.

V is TRBV20-1 and J is TRBJ2-4, with D possibly TRBD2 on 5 matching bases. The end of the DNA aligns better with TRBJ2-7, so the J call may be wrong. CDR1 and CDR2 (germline): DFQATT, SNEGSKA (reference sequence). CDR3 length equals 13 residues. CDR3 bases: TGCAGTGCTAGAATTGGAGGTCTGGCCGAGCAGTACTTC. Amino acids: CSARIGGLAEQYF.

The gene calls are TRBV5-1 and TRBJ2-1; tentatively, D is TRBD2 (5 bases). CDR3 size: 13 residues. The germline V and J ends were trimmed by 6 bases and 2 bases, with 9 bases remaining between them. Germline CDR1 is SGHRS and CDR2 is YFSETQ. CDR3 DNA sequence: TGCGCCAGCAAGGAGGTGACCTACAATGAGCAGTTCTTC. Translated: CASKEVTYNEQFF.

This clonotype was recorded at least ten times. The chain has TRBV27 and TRBJ2-5; either TRBD1 or TRBD2 may fit D (5 bases each). The CDR3 spans 14 residues. V lost 2 bases, J lost 2 bases, and 9 bases lay in between. Germline V CDR1 and CDR2: MNHEY, SMNVEV (reference sequence). CDR3 sequence (DNA): TGTGCCAGCAGTTTAAGGGGACCGCAAGAGACCCAGTACTTC. Translation gives CASSLRGPQETQYF.

The V call is TRBV27, the J call TRBJ1-1, with a tentative D call TRBD1 (6 bases). Germline V CDR1 and CDR2: MNHEY, SMNVEV (reference sequence). There are 13 residues in the CDR3. V was pared by 7 bases and J by 7 bases, with 16 bases between. CDR3: CASTSQQGLEAFF. The CDR3 nucleotides are TGTGCCAGCACCTCCCAGCAGGGGCTTGAAGCTTTCTTT.

This rearrangement joins TRBV10-1 to TRBJ2-7; 10 positions match TRBD2. The CDR3 runs 15 residues. After removal of 2 bases from V and 2 bases from J, the junction contained 3 bases not matched to a gene. The germline V gene encodes CDR1 WNHNN and CDR2 SYGVQD (reference sequence). The CDR3 spells CASSEGLAEPYEQYF. The CDR3 bases are TGCGCCAGCAGTGAGGGACTAGCGGAGCCCTACGAGCAGTACTTC.

About this clonotype itself: One base away lies a much larger clone, so this may be a sequencing read error. This chain uses TRBV20-1 with TRBJ2-5; D might be TRBD2 (5 bases). The germline gives CDR1 DFQATT, CDR2 SNEGSKA (reference sequence). The CDR3 is made up of 11 amino acids. The CDR3 here is CRAISGKTQYF. CDR3 sequence (DNA): TGCAGGGCTATATCCGGGAAGACCCAGTACTTC.

This clonotype was detected many times. The chain couples TRBV14 to TRBJ1-4; no firm D call. Trimming shortened V by 4 bases and J by 3 bases, and 21 bases separated the two germline ends. This CDR3 has 18 amino acids. In germline, CDR1 is SGHDN, CDR2 FVKESK. The DNA for the CDR3 is TGTGCCAGCAGCCGCCGGGTTGGAACGGGTTCTTCTAATGAAAAACTGTTTTTT. Translated, it gives CASSRRVGTGSSNEKLFF.

This clonotype was recorded once. Germline is not matched at one junction end, which may reflect a read error. This rearrangement joins TRBV12-3 or TRBV12-4 to TRBJ2-2; 9 bases are shared with TRBD2. CDR3 length equals 15 residues. The CDR3 loop is CASSLDSGRSGEQFF. The CDR3 DNA sequence: TGTGCCAGCAGTTTGGATAGCGGGAGATCAGGGGAGCAGTTTTTT.

The V and J genes are TRBV13 and TRBJ2-4, with 8 bases matching TRBD1. The V segment lost 4 bases and the J segment 5 bases; nucleotides outside the gene matches: 7. CDR3 size: 15 residues. Germline V gene lookup returns CDR1 PRHDT and CDR2 FYEKMQ (reference sequence). Written as DNA, the CDR3 is TGTGCCAGCAGCTCACTCAGGGGGCTCCAAAACATTCAGTACTTC. Its translation is CASSSLRGLQNIQYF.

This clonotype turned up a few times. This chain connects TRBV6-2 or TRBV6-3 to TRBJ1-2; D gene uncertain. Germline V gene sequence: CDR1 MNHEY, CDR2 SVGEGT. Trimming removed 5 bases from V and 2 bases from J, with 21 bases in between. CDR3 length: 17 amino acids. The CDR3 loop reads CASSGPQNQRSNYGYTF. CDR3 bases: TGTGCCAGCAGTGGCCCGCAAAACCAGCGTTCCAACTATGGCTACACCTTC.

V and J are TRBV6-1 and TRBJ2-4, with no clear D. The DNA end favors TRBJ2-5, so the J call may be wrong. Germline V gene data show CDR1 as MNHNS and CDR2 as SASEGT. This CDR3 contains 14 residues. CDR3 region: CASSGDGRKETQYF. DNA for the CDR3: TGTGCCAGCAGTGGAGATGGCCGGAAAGAGACCCAGTACTTC.

V usage is TRBV10-3 and J usage is TRBJ2-3; a possible D gene is TRBD1 (6 bases). Germline CDR1 is ENHRY and CDR2 is SYGVKD. V was trimmed by 1 base and J by 2 bases, leaving 10 bases between them. The CDR3 consists of 15 residues. The CDR3 DNA sequence: TGTGCCATCAGTGAGTTGCAGGGACACACAGATACGCAGTATTTT. Protein: CAISELQGHTDTQYF.

This clonotype was seen many times. The chain recombines TRBV7-2 with TRBJ2-5; D may be TRBD2 (7 bases). The CDR3 length is 15 residues. Germline CDR1 is SGHTA and CDR2 is FQGNSA. V lost 1 base, J lost 5 bases, and 14 bases lay in between. For the CDR3, the DNA is TGTGCCAGCAGCTTAGGGGGGGGGGCCAGGGAGACCCAGTACTTC. As protein: CASSLGGGARETQYF. The full variable domain, rest sourced from reference TRBV7-2 and TRBJ2-5, is GAGVSQSPSNKVTEKGKDVELRCDPISGHTALYWYRQSLGQGLEFLIYFQGNSAPDKSGLPSDRFSAERTGGSVSTLTIQRTQQEDSAVYLCASSLGGGARETQYFGPGTRLLVL.

The V gene is TRBV11-2, the J gene TRBJ2-4; D is ambiguous. The J call may be mistaken, given a closer DNA end match to TRBJ2-7. Per the germline V gene, CDR1 is SGHAT and CDR2 is FQNNGV. The CDR3 is 16 residues long. DNA for the CDR3: TGTGCCAGCAGCTTAATGCGAGAAACCCCTAGCTACGAGCAGTACTTC. Translated: CASSLMRETPSYEQYF.

This clonotype was observed many times. In nucleotides, the CDR3 is TGCGCCAGCACCTGGACACCTAGGGATGAGCAGTTCTTC. This gives the protein CASTWTPRDEQFF. V is TRBV5-1 and J is TRBJ2-1; D is possibly TRBD1 (5 bases). The CDR3 loop spans 13 amino acids. Trimming cost V 6 bases and J 8 bases, with 15 bases left between them. Germline values: CDR1 SGHRS, CDR2 YFSETQ.

This chain connects TRBV30 to TRBJ1-2; D possibly corresponds to TRBD1 (6 bases). V dropped 2 bases and J dropped 0 bases, with 13 bases sitting between them. CDR1 is GTSNPN, CDR2 SVGIG, per germline (reference sequence). The CDR3 sequence is 15 residues long. CDR3 bases: TGTGCCTGGAGTATCCGAGGGGGAGCTAACTATGGCTACACCTTC. It yields the protein CAWSIRGGANYGYTF.

V and J are TRBV27 and TRBJ2-1, with 15 bases identical to TRBD2. The CDR3 is 15 amino acids. Losses at the gene ends were 10 bases for V and 7 bases for J; bases not matched to a gene: 8. CDR1 and CDR2 from the germline V gene are MNHEY and SMNVEV (reference sequence). The chain's CDR3 is CANSTGTSGRNEQFF. CDR3 nucleotide sequence: TGTGCCAACAGCACCGGGACTAGCGGGAGGAATGAGCAGTTCTTC.

This clonotype turned up a few times. The chain has TRBV6-6 and TRBJ1-5; TRBD1 agrees at 9 bases. Per germline, CDR1 MNHNY and CDR2 SVGAGI (reference sequence). CDR3 length: 15 residues. Trimming removed 2 bases from V and 5 bases from J; junction bases left unmatched: 4. The CDR3 sequence: CASSYPGQGDQPQHF. The CDR3 bases are TGTGCCAGCAGTTACCCGGGACAGGGCGATCAGCCCCAGCATTTT.

This clonotype has a count of ten or more. The rearrangement joins TRBV3-1 to TRBJ1-6; 9 nucleotides match TRBD1. V shed 1 base and J 7 bases; nucleotides not matched to a gene: 5. The germline gives CDR1 LGHDT, CDR2 YNNKEL (reference sequence). This CDR3 comprises 16 residues. The CDR3 region is CASSQGAGTGNSPLHF. The DNA of the CDR3 is TGTGCCAGCAGCCAAGGGGCCGGGACAGGGAATTCACCCCTCCACTTT.

Concerning this clonotype itself: A much more abundant neighbour one base away suggests this may be a read error. The chain links TRBV15 to TRBJ2-1; 9 bases fit TRBD1. Per germline, CDR1 LNHNV and CDR2 YYDKDF (reference sequence). CDR3 length: 15 amino acids. Written as DNA, the CDR3 is TGTGCCTCCAGCAACCACGGGACAGGGATCAATGAGCAGTTCTTC. This gives the protein CASSNHGTGINEQFF.

The rearrangement links TRBV10-3 to TRBJ2-3; 12 positions match TRBD1. CDR1 is ENHRY and CDR2 is SYGVKD in the germline V gene. The CDR3 has 14 amino acids. J gave up 4 bases and V 10 bases, and 6 bases lay outside the gene matches. CDR3 in DNA: TGTGCCACCTCGGGACAGGGGGCCGCAGATACGCAGTATTTT. It specifies CATSGQGAADTQYF.

This clonotype was observed a handful of times. CDR3 sequence (DNA): TGTGCCAGCAGCTTAAGGGACTCAGATACGCAGTATTTT. Translating it yields CASSLRDSDTQYF. The V call is TRBV7-3, the J call TRBJ2-3; maybe TRBD2 (6 bases). Deletions cut 1 base from V and 4 bases from J, with 6 bases between. The CDR3 runs 13 residues. In germline, CDR1 is SGHTA, CDR2 FQGTGA.

The sample holds many counts of this clonotype. A much larger clone differs by one base, so this may be a read error. The rearrangement uses TRBV6-2 or TRBV6-3 and TRBJ2-5, with no clear D. V lost 0 bases, J lost 11 bases, and 10 bases lay in between. This CDR3 comprises 12 residues. Germline V CDR1 and CDR2: MNHEY, SVGEGT. The CDR3 region has the DNA TGTGCCAGCAGTTACTCGACCAATGAGCAGTACTTC. This gives the protein CASSYSTNEQYF.

In its sample, this clonotype was seen many times. The J gene is TRBJ1-2, the V gene TRBV18; 7 bases match TRBD1. Germline V gene data show CDR1 as KGHSH and CDR2 as LQKENI. The CDR3 loop spans 16 amino acids. V was pared by 2 bases and J by 6 bases, with 12 bases of the junction left unmatched. The CDR3 sequence: CASSPKLRQGANGYTF. The CDR3 coding sequence is TGTGCCAGCTCACCAAAACTTAGACAGGGTGCCAATGGCTACACCTTC.

Details on this clonotype: This may be a read error: a much more frequent sequence differs by one nucleotide. The chain recombines TRBV7-9 with TRBJ2-5, with 7 bases matching TRBD1. CDR1 and CDR2 (germline): SEHNR, FQNEAQ (reference sequence). Germline trimming cut 5 bases from V and 13 bases from J; bases unmatched to any gene: 13. This CDR3 spans 13 amino acids. The CDR3 region is CASSHEQGNERYF. The CDR3 bases are TGTGCCAGCAGCCACGAACAGGGGAACGAGCGGTACTTC.

The chain has TRBV3-1 and TRBJ1-1; D call uncertain. Trimming shortened V by 7 bases and J by 2 bases, and 14 bases separated the two germline ends. Germline loops: CDR1 LGHDT, CDR2 YNNKEL (reference sequence). CDR3 length equals 14 residues. The CDR3 protein is CASTSSQANTEAFF. In DNA, the CDR3 is TGTGCCAGCACCTCTAGTCAGGCTAACACTGAAGCTTTCTTT.

This clonotype was detected ten times or more. The rearrangement uses TRBV7-2 and TRBJ2-3; no clear D gene. Trimming shortened V by 0 bases and J by 3 bases, and 10 bases separated the two germline ends. There are 15 residues in the CDR3. Germline V gives CDR1 SGHTA, CDR2 FQGNSA. In DNA form, the CDR3 reads TGTGCCAGCAGCTTAGCCCTCCCAGCTACAGATACGCAGTATTTT. Translation gives CASSLALPATDTQYF.

This clonotype has ten or more counts. J is TRBJ2-3 and V is TRBV20-1; the D gene is possibly TRBD2 (7 bases). The CDR3 sequence is 15 residues long. V lost 7 bases and J lost 0, with 17 bases in between. In germline, CDR1 is DFQATT, CDR2 SNEGSKA (reference sequence). The CDR3: CSVNPGGPSTDTQYF. Written as DNA, the CDR3 is TGCAGTGTGAATCCGGGGGGCCCTAGCACAGATACGCAGTATTTT.

This clonotype was picked up a small number of times. V and J are TRBV5-4 and TRBJ2-7; D call uncertain. Germline CDR1 and CDR2: SGHNT and YYREEE (reference sequence). V was cut by 4 bases and J by 2 bases, with 13 bases left in between. CDR3 length equals 14 residues. The chain's CDR3 is CASSPPSAAYEQYF. In DNA, the CDR3 is TGTGCCAGCAGCCCGCCCAGCGCAGCCTACGAGCAGTACTTC.

The CDR3 loop is CASSLTGSLSYEQYF. In nucleotides, the CDR3 is TGTGCCAGCAGCTTAACCGGGAGTTTATCCTACGAGCAGTACTTC. The rearrangement uses TRBV7-2 and TRBJ2-7; possibly TRBD2 for D (6 bases). Trimming pared 2 bases from V and 1 base from J, leaving 12 bases between. This CDR3 region has 15 residues. Germline lookup yields CDR1 SGHTA and CDR2 FQGNSA.